The present T cell receptor (beta chain) was sequenced within a study of early T cells in non-severe SARS-CoV-2 infection. Looking at the study overall: From unsorted whole blood, bulk RNA was sequenced, and the chains remained unpaired.

This CDR3 is 11 amino acids long. The V gene lost 7 bases and the J gene lost 10 bases, with 14 bases spanning the gap. CDR1 and CDR2 (germline): SQVTM, ANQGSEA. TCRdb ran MiXCR on the 5' RACE reads and lists one entry per CDR3 protein. The sample consists of almost 65,000 distinct CDR3 sequences, just under 5% of them appearing once. This clonotype was detected ten times or more. Antigen specificity is unknown. Study conclusions and caveats: Matches to VDJdb favored anti-spike CD8 responses and missed private and CD4 specificities.

Input material: whole blood. The origin of this receptor is an adult who was a healthcare worker with PCR-confirmed SARS-CoV-2 infection or an uninfected control (not recorded which). V usage is TRBV29-1 and J usage is TRBJ2-4; D call uncertain. The CDR3 coding sequence is TGCAGCGGGGTGTCCGGTACGATTCAGTACTTC. Translation: CSGVSGTIQYF.